Listed below are T cell receptor beta chains from one sample, sequenced in a study of blood T cell repertoires in COVID-19. Assay used: immunoSEQ multiplex PCR; TCRdb lists only in-frame clones, some missing. The repertoire holds some 220,000 clones, about 81% seen once, with roughly 5.1% in the top ten. Sequencing input: peripheral blood. The receptors here all came from a woman in her 70s with COVID-19, enrolled during active disease. The CDR3 runs from the conserved cysteine through the conserved F or W. A D gene is named only where the DNA matches it firmly. Clone size is shown for a subset of rows, as once, few, many or a class of expanded clone.

.	TRBD1	TRBV11-1	TRBJ1-2	CASSFTQGGAAGYTF	TGTGCCAGCAGCTTCACACAGGGGGGCGCCGCTGGCTACACCTTC
.	TRBD1	TRBV3-1/TRBV3-2	TRBJ2-7	CASSQGTGAEQYF	TGTGCCAGCAGCCAAGGGACAGGGGCCGAGCAGTACTTC
.	.	TRBV30	TRBJ2-6	CAWSRDSFGANVLTF	TGTGCCTGGAGCAGAGACTCCTTCGGGGCCAACGTCCTGACTTTC
.	.	TRBV4-3	TRBJ1-5	CASSQDLGGAKSQPQHF	TGCGCCAGCAGCCAAGATTTAGGAGGCGCGAAGAGCCAGCCCCAGCATTTT
once	TRBD1	TRBV28	TRBJ1-2	CASSGTGMGGYTF	TGTGCCAGCAGTGGGACAGGGATGGGAGGCTACACCTTC
.	.	TRBV9	TRBJ2-5	CASSVGGASRQETQYF	TGTGCCAGCAGCGTAGGCGGAGCAAGTCGCCAAGAGACCCAGTACTTC
.	TRBD2	TRBV7-2	TRBJ2-2	CASSLTSVPGGELFF	TGTGCCAGCAGCCTCACTAGCGTCCCCGGGGGGGAGCTGTTTTTT
.	.	TRBV2	TRBJ1-5	CASSDRAPGISNQPQHF	TGTGCCAGCAGTGATAGGGCCCCGGGAATTAGCAATCAGCCCCAGCATTTT
.	.	TRBV18	TRBJ1-5	CASSGQNSNQPQHF	TGTGCCAGCTCCGGACAGAATAGCAATCAGCCCCAGCATTTT
.	TRBD1	TRBV9	TRBJ2-5	CASSEGTGGQWETQYF	TGTGCCAGCAGCGAGGGGACAGGGGGGCAATGGGAGACCCAGTACTTC
once	TRBD1	TRBV4-1	TRBJ1-2	CASRQGQGNGYTF	TGCGCCAGCAGACAGGGACAGGGGAATGGCTACACCTTC
.	.	TRBV28	TRBJ1-1	CISGGGKGTEAFF	TGTATCTCCGGTGGGGGGAAGGGCACTGAAGCTTTCTTT
few	.	TRBV30	TRBJ1-5	CAWAEDSNQPQHF	TGTGCCTGGGCTGAGGATAGCAATCAGCCCCAGCATTTT
.	TRBD2	TRBV7-3	TRBJ2-1	CASGTSGSNNEQFF	TGTGCCAGCGGGACTAGCGGGAGTAACAATGAGCAGTTCTTC
.	TRBD2	TRBV6-2/TRBV6-3	TRBJ2-7	CASSYSGTSSHEQYF	TGTGCCAGCAGTTATTCCGGGACTAGTTCCCACGAGCAGTACTTC
.	.	TRBV19	TRBJ2-3	CASSIRGGDTQYF	TGTGCCAGTAGTATACGGGGAGGAGATACGCAGTATTTT
few	TRBD1	TRBV28	TRBJ1-3	CASSLRGPGNTIYF	TGTGCCAGCAGTTTAAGGGGGCCTGGAAACACCATATATTTT
.	.	TRBV7-9	TRBJ2-3	CASSLGLTTDTQYF	TGTGCCAGCAGCTTAGGGCTCACCACAGATACGCAGTATTTT
few	TRBD1	TRBV24-1	TRBJ1-2	CATSDPGQANYGYTF	TGTGCCACCAGTGATCCTGGACAGGCTAACTATGGCTACACCTTC
.	.	TRBV19	TRBJ1-1	CASSYRDSGNTEAFF	TGTGCCAGTAGCTACCGAGACTCCGGGAACACTGAAGCTTTCTTT
.	.	TRBV27	TRBJ2-3	CASSFAGLNTDTQYF	TGTGCCAGCAGTTTCGCAGGGCTGAACACAGATACGCAGTATTTT
.	.	TRBV7-9	TRBJ1-4	CASSLSTNEKLFF	TGTGCCAGCAGCCTTTCAACTAATGAAAAACTGTTTTTT
.	TRBD2	TRBV28	TRBJ2-2	CASSLWASGRPGELFF	TGTGCCAGCAGTTTATGGGCTAGCGGGAGACCCGGGGAGCTGTTTTTT
.	.	TRBV30	TRBJ1-2	CAWRSAGTNYGYTF	TGTGCCTGGAGAAGCGCAGGGACTAACTATGGCTACACCTTC
.	TRBD1	TRBV10-3	TRBJ2-3	CAISERGLDTQYF	TGTGCCATCAGTGAGAGGGGGCTGGATACGCAGTATTTT
.	TRBD2	TRBV18	TRBJ2-1	CASSRGGTSGNNEQFF	TGTGCCAGCTCACGAGGGGGGACTAGCGGAAACAATGAGCAGTTCTTC
.	TRBD2	TRBV5-4	TRBJ2-7	CASSFSGGRYEQYF	TGTGCCAGCAGCTTTTCTGGCGGGAGATACGAGCAGTACTTC
.	TRBD2	TRBV18	TRBJ2-7	CASSPSSGGFYEQYF	TGTGCCAGCTCACCAAGTAGCGGGGGGTTCTACGAGCAGTACTTC
once	.	TRBV3-1/TRBV3-2	TRBJ2-5	CASSQPRETQYF	TGTGCCAGCAGCCAACCCAGAGAGACCCAGTACTTC
.	.	TRBV5-1	TRBJ2-7	CASSLEGIYEQYF	TGCGCCAGCAGCTTGGAGGGGATTTACGAGCAGTACTTC
.	.	TRBV9	TRBJ2-5	CASSVGGLNRETQYF	TGTGCCAGCAGCGTGGGGGGACTTAACCGGGAGACCCAGTACTTC
.	TRBD1	TRBV6-6	TRBJ1-1	CASRGDREAFF	TGTGCCAGCAGGGGGGACAGGGAAGCTTTCTTT
.	TRBD2	TRBV7-3	TRBJ2-2	CASSLRSGLGTGELFF	TGTGCCAGCAGCTTAAGGTCGGGACTAGGTACCGGGGAGCTGTTTTTT
once	TRBD2	TRBV7-9	TRBJ2-3	CASSFGTSGRADTQYF	TGTGCCAGCAGCTTCGGGACTAGCGGGAGGGCCGATACGCAGTATTTT
.	TRBD1	TRBV28	TRBJ1-2	CASVGPGQGGYGYTF	TGTGCCAGCGTGGGCCCGGGACAGGGGGGTTATGGCTACACCTTC
few	TRBD1	TRBV18	TRBJ1-5	CASSPNRGGQPQHF	TGTGCCAGCTCACCCAACAGGGGCGGTCAGCCCCAGCATTTT
.	TRBD1	TRBV6-5	TRBJ1-2	CATRQGDGYGYTF	TGTGCCACTCGACAGGGGGACGGCTATGGCTACACCTTC
.	.	TRBV5-1	TRBJ1-5	CASRYEGVNQPQHF	TGCGCCAGCAGATACGAGGGGGTCAATCAGCCCCAGCATTTT
.	.	TRBV6-5	TRBJ2-7	CASRFDTPYEQYF	TGTGCCAGCAGGTTTGATACACCATACGAGCAGTACTTC
.	.	TRBV7-6	TRBJ2-1	CASSKDYSYNEQFF	TGTGCCAGCAGCAAGGACTACTCCTACAATGAGCAGTTCTTC